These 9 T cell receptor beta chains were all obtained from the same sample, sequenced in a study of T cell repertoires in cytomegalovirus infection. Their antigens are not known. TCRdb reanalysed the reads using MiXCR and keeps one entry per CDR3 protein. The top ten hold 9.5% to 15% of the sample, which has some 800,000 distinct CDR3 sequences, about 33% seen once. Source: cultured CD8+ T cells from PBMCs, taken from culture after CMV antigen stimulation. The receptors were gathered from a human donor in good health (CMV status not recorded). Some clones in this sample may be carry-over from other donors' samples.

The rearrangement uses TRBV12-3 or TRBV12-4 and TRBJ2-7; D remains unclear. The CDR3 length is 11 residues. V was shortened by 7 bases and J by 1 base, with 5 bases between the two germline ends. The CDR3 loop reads CASKESYEQYF. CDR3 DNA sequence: TGTGCCAGCAAGGAGTCCTACGAGCAGTACTTC.

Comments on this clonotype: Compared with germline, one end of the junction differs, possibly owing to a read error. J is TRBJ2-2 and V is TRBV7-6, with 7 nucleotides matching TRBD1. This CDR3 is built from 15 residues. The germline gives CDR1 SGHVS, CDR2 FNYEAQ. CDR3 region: CASSWAGGHTGELFF. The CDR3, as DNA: TGTGCCAGCAGCTGGGCAGGGGGACACACTGGGGAGCTGTTTTTT.

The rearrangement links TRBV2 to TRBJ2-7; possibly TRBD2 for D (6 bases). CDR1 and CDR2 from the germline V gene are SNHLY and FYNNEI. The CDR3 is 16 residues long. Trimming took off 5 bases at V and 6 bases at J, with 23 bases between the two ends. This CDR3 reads CASSTTLPGAECEQYF. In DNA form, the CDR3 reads TGTGCCAGCAGTACTACGCTACCGGGAGCGGAGTGCGAGCAGTACTTC.

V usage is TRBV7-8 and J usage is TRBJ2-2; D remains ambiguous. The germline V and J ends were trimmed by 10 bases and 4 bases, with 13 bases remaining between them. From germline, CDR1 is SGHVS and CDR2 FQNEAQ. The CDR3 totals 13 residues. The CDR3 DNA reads TGTGCCAACAGTGGGCAGTTCACCGGGGAGCTGTTTTTT. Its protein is CANSGQFTGELFF. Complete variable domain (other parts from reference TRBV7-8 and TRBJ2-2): GAGVSQSPRYKVAKRGQDVALRCDPISGHVSLFWYQQALGQGPEFLTYFQNEAQLDKSGLPSDRFFAERPEGSVSTLKIQRTQQEDSAVYLCANSGQFTGELFFGEGSRLTVL.

The CDR3 nucleotides are TGTGCCAGCAGCTTGAGCAGGGAACACCAAGAGACCCAGTACTTC. Amino acids: CASSLSREHQETQYF. The chain links TRBV5-6 to TRBJ2-5; weak D call: TRBD1 (5 bases). V was pared by 1 base and J by 0 bases, with 10 bases between. Germline-derived CDR1 and CDR2 are SGHDT and YYEEEE. The CDR3 covers 15 residues.

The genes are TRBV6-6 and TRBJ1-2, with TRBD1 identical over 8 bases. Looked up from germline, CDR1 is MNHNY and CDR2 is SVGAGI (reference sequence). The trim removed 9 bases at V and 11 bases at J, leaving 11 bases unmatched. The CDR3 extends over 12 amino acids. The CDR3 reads CASLGQGMGYTF. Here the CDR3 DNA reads TGTGCCAGTCTAGGACAGGGCATGGGGTACACCTTC.

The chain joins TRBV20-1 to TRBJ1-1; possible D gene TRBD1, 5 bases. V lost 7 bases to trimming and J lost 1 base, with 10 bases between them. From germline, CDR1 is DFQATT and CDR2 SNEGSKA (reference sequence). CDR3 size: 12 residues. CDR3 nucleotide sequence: TGCAGTGTCAGGGCAGGGAACACTGAAGCTTTCTTT. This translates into CSVRAGNTEAFF.

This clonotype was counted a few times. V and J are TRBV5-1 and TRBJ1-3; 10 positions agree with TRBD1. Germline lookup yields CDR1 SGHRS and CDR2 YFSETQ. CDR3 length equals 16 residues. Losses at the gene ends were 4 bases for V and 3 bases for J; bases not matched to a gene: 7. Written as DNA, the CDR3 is TGCGCCAGCAGCCTCCGGACAGGGGGATTTGGAAACACCATATATTTT. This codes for CASSLRTGGFGNTIYF.

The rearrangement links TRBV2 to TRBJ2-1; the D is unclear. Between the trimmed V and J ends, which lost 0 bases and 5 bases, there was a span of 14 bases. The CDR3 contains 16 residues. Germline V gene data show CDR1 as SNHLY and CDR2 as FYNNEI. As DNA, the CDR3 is TGTGCCAGCAGTGAAGCGCGTTTACTACCTAACAATGAGCAGTTCTTC. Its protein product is CASSEARLLPNNEQFF.